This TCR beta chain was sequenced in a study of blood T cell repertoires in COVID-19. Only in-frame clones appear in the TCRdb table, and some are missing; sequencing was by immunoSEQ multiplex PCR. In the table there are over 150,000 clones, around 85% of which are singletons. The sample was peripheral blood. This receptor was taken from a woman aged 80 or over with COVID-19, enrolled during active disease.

CDR3 bases: TGTGCCAGCACCAGGAGCTTGGTCTCAGGGGGACGGGAGCAGTTCTTC. Residues: CASTRSLVSGGREQFF. The rearrangement uses TRBV5-5 and TRBJ2-1; TRBD1 agrees at 7 bases. There are 16 residues in the CDR3. J gave up 10 bases and V 6 bases, and 19 bases lay outside the gene matches. CDR1 is SGHKS, CDR2 YYEKEE, per germline (reference sequence).